The source of this TCR beta chain is a study of vaccination and CD4 T cells after COVID-19. J was trimmed by 5 bases and V by 7 bases; bases with no gene match: 14. In germline, CDR1 is KGHDR, CDR2 SFDVKD. This CDR3 contains 18 residues. The table lists this clonotype with a count of one. What it recognizes is unknown. Cultured CD4+ T-cell DNA underwent Oncomine TCR Beta short-read sequencing. TCRdb reprocessed the PCR reads with MiXCR, giving one entry per CDR3 protein. The data hold about 15,000 distinct CDR3 sequences, with approximately 52% observed a single time. Sample treatment: approximately 9-day PBMC culture with coronavirus spike peptide pools or control peptides (ViraFEST assay). After expanding antigen-specific T cells with peptide pools, ViraFEST sequenced their TCRs. About 1.9 million PBMCs went into each well for culture with 9.5 to 10 IU/ml IL-2 and 7.5 to 10 ug/ml peptide pools. Study conclusions and caveats: Among those convalescent, a median roughly 90% of reactive clones emerged solely post-vaccination.

This chain joins TRBV24-1 and TRBJ2-1, with 12 nucleotides matching TRBD2. The TCR was taken from a human donor who had recovered from COVID-19. The sequencing input was CD4+ T cells from blood, cultured in vitro. The CDR3 loop reads CATSRTSGTDWENNEQFF. CDR3 sequence (DNA): TGTGCCACCAGCCGGACTAGCGGGACGGATTGGGAGAACAATGAGCAGTTCTTC.